A few counts support the clone carrying this T cell receptor (beta chain). These data originate in a study of control samples from healthy donors and cancer patients. CDR1 SGHDN and CDR2 FVKESK come from the germline V gene. The CDR3 consists of 12 residues. Trimming shortened V by 3 bases and J by 2 bases, and 4 bases separated the two germline ends. The protocol was immunoSEQ multiplex PCR, while the TCRdb copy is restricted to in-frame clones and leaves out a portion. The sample shows some 100,000 clones, almost 90% of them seen only once. This clonotype was sampled from a man in his thirties or forties in good health. The gene calls are TRBV14 and TRBJ1-2; the D is unclear. Sequencing input: blood. In nucleotides, the CDR3 is TGTGCCAGCAGCCAGACAAACTATGGCTACACCTTC. Its translation: CASSQTNYGYTF.